The clone carrying this T cell receptor beta chain was seen a handful of times. The antigen is unknown. It was with a sample-barcoded 5' primer and a J-beta primer mix that a second PCR of roughly 6 to 12 cycles was run. TCRdb reprocessed the 5' RACE reads via MiXCR and lists one record per CDR3 protein. The sample lists roughly 2 million distinct CDR3 sequences; approximately 50% were seen once. This entry comes from a study of blood T cells in healthy people across ages. Germline CDR1 and CDR2: SGDLS and YYNGEE. V lost 0 bases to trimming and J lost 0 bases, with 7 bases between them. This CDR3 has 16 residues. Findings and caveats of the study: A strong correlation was seen between TCR beta diversity and naive T cell percentage.

PBMCs numbering at least 6 million were isolated per sample. Total RNA amounts of at least 5 micrograms were extracted per sample. This TCR was sampled from a woman in her thirties or forties in good health. The rearrangement links TRBV9 to TRBJ2-6; no clear D. The sample consisted of blood. This CDR3 is CASSVGRASGANVLTF. For the CDR3, the DNA is TGTGCCAGCAGCGTAGGTAGGGCCTCTGGGGCCAACGTCCTGACTTTC. Full variable domain (remainder filled in from reference TRBV9 and TRBJ2-6): DSGVTQTPKHLITATGQRVTLRCSPRSGDLSVYWYQQSLDQGLQFLIQYYNGEERAKGNILERFSAQQFPDLHSELNLSSLELGDSALYFCASSVGRASGANVLTFGAGSRLTVL.